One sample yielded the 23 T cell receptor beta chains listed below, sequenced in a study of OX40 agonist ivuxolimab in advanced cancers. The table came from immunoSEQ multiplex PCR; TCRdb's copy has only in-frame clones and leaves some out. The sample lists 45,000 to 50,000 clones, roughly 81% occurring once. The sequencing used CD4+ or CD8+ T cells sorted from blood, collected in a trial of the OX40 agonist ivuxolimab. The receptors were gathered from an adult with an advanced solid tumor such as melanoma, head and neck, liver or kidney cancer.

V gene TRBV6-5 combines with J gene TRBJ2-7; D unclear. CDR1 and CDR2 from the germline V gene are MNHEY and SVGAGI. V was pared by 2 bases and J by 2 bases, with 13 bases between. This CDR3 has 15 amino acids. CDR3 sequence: CASSYGGLGTYEQYF. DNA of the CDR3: TGTGCCAGCAGTTACGGTGGATTAGGCACCTACGAGCAGTACTTC.

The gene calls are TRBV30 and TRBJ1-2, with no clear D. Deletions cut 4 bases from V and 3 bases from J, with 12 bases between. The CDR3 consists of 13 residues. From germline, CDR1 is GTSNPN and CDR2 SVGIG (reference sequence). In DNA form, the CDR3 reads TGTGCCTGGACCCCCCGGGCAGACTATGGCTACACCTTC. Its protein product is CAWTPRADYGYTF.

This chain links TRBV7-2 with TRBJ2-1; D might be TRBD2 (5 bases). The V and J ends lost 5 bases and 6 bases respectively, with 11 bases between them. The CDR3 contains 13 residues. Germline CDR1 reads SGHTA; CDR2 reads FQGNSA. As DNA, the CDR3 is TGTGCCAGCAGCGTAACGGGGAGCAATGAGCAGTTCTTC. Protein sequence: CASSVTGSNEQFF. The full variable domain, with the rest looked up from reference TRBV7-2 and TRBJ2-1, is GAGVSQSPSNKVTEKGKDVELRCDPISGHTALYWYRQSLGQGLEFLIYFQGNSAPDKSGLPSDRFSAERTGGSVSTLTIQRTQQEDSAVYLCASSVTGSNEQFFGPGTRLTVL.

CDR3 nucleotide sequence: TGTGCCAGCAGCTTGGCTAGGGGAGAGACCCAGTACTTC. Its translation: CASSLARGETQYF. The chain links TRBV5-4 to TRBJ2-5, with D possibly TRBD1 on 5 matching bases. This CDR3 contains 13 residues. Between the trimmed V and J ends, which lost 0 bases and 4 bases, there was a span of 7 bases. Germline V lookup: CDR1 SGHNT, CDR2 YYREEE (reference sequence).

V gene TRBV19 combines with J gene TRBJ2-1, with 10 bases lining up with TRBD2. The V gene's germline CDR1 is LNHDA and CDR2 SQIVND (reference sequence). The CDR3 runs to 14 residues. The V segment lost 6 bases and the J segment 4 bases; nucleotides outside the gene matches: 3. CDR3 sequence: CASSTSGVYNEQFF. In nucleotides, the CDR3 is TGTGCCAGTAGCACTAGCGGGGTTTACAATGAGCAGTTCTTC. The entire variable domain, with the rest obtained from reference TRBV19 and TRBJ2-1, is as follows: DGGITQSPKYLFRKEGQNVTLSCEQNLNHDAMYWYRQDPGQGLRLIYYSQIVNDFQKGDIAEGYSVSREKKESFPLTVTSAQKNPTAFYLCASSTSGVYNEQFFGPGTRLTVL.

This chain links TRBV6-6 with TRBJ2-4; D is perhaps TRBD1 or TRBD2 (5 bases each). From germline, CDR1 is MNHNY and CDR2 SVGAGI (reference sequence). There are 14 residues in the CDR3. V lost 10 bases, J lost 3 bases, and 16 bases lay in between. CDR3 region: CATRGREGKNIQYF. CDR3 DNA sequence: TGTGCCACCCGGGGCAGAGAAGGCAAAAACATTCAGTACTTC.

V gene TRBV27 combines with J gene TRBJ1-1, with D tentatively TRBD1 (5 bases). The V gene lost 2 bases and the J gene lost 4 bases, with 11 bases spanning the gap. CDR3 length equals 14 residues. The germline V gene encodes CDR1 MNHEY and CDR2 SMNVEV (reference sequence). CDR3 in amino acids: CASSLVQGATEAFF. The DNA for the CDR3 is TGTGCCAGCAGTTTAGTGCAGGGCGCCACTGAAGCTTTCTTT.

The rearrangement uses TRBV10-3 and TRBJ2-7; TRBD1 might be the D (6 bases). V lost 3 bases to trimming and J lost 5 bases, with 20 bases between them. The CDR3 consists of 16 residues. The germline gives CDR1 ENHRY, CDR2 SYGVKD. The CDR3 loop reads CAISDPTRTAWHEQYF. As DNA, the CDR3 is TGTGCCATCAGTGACCCGACCCGGACAGCGTGGCACGAGCAGTACTTC.

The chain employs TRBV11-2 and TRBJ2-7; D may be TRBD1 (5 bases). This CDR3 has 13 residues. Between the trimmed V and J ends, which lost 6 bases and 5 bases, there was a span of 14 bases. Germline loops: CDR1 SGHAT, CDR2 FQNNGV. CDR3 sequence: CASRGLGRHEQYF. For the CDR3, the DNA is TGTGCCAGCAGGGGGCTGGGGCGGCACGAGCAGTACTTC.

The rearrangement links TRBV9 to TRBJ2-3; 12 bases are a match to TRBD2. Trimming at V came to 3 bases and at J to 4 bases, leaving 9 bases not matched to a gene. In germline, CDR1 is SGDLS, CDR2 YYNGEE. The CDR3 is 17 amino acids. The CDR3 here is CASSARLAGDVADTQYF. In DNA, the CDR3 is TGTGCCAGCAGCGCCCGACTAGCGGGAGATGTAGCAGATACGCAGTATTTT. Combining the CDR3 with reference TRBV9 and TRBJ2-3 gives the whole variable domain DSGVTQTPKHLITATGQRVTLRCSPRSGDLSVYWYQQSLDQGLQFLIQYYNGEERAKGNILERFSAQQFPDLHSELNLSSLELGDSALYFCASSARLAGDVADTQYFGPGTRLTVL.

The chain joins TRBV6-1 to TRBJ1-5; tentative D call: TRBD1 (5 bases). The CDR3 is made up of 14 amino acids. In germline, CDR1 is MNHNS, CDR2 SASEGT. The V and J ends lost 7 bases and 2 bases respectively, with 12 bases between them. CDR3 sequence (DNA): TGTGCCAGCAAGGGACCACTGGGCAATCAGCCCCAGCATTTT. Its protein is CASKGPLGNQPQHF.

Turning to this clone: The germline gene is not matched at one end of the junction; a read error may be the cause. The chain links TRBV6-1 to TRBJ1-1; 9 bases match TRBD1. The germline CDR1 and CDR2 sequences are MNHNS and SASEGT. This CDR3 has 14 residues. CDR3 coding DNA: TGTGCCAGCACTGAACAGGGGGCGGTAACTGAAGCTTTCTTT. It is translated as CASTEQGAVTEAFF.

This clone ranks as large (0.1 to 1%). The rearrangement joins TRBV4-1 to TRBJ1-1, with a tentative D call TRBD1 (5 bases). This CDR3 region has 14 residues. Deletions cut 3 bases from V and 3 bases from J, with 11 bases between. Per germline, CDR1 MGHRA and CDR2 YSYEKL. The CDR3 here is CASSQFPGYTEAFF. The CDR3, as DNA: TGCGCCAGCAGCCAGTTCCCAGGGTACACTGAAGCTTTCTTT.

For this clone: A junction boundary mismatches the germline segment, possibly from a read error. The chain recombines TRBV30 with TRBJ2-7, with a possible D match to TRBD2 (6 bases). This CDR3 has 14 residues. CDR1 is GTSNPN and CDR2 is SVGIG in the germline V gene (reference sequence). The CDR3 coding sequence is TGTGCCTGGAGTGGGGGGGTAGGGGCCTACGGGCAGTACTTC. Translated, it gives CAWSGGVGAYGQYF.

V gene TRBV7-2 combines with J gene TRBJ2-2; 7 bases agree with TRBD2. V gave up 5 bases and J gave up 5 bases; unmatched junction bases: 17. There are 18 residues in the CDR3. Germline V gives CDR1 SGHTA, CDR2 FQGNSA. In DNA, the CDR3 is TGTGCCAGCAGCCTCCGGACTAGTTTATGGATTCGTACCGGGGAGCTGTTTTTT. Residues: CASSLRTSLWIRTGELFF.

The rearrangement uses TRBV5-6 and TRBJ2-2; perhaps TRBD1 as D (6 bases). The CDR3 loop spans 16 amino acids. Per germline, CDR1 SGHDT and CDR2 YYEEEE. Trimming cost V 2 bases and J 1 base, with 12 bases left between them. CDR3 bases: TGTGCCAGCAGCTTTATCCCGACAGGGAACACCGGGGAGCTGTTTTTT. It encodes CASSFIPTGNTGELFF.

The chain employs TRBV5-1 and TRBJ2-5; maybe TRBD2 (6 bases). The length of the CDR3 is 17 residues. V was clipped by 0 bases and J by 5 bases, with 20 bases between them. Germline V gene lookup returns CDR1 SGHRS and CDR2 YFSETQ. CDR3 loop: CASSLGSIGSPLETQYF. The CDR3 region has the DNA TGCGCCAGCAGCTTGGGTTCTATCGGGAGCCCCCTTGAGACCCAGTACTTC. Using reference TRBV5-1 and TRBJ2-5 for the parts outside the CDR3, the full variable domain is KAGVTQTPRYLIKTRGQQVTLSCSPISGHRSVSWYQQTPGQGLQFLFEYFSETQRNKGNFPGRFSGRQFSNSRSEMNVSTLELGDSALYLCASSLGSIGSPLETQYFGPGTRLLVL.

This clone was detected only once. The CDR3 loop is CASSLAGNTQYF. Here the CDR3 DNA reads TGTGCCAGCAGCTTAGCAGGGAATACGCAGTATTTT. This sequence joins TRBV13 and TRBJ2-3; weak D call: TRBD1 (5 bases). Germline V gene data show CDR1 as PRHDT and CDR2 as FYEKMQ (reference sequence). The CDR3 totals 12 residues. V lost 1 base to trimming and J lost 7 bases, with 6 bases between them.

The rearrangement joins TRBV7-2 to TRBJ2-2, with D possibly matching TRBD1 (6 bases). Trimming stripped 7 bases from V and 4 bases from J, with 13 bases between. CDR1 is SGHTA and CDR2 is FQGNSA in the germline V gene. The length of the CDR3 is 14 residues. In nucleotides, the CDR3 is TGTGCCAGCAACCGGCCCAGGGGCACCGGGGAGCTGTTTTTT. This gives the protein CASNRPRGTGELFF.

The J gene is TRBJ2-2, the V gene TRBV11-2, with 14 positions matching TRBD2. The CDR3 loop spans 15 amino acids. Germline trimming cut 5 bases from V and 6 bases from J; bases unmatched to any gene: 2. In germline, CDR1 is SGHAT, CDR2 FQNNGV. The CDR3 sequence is CASSLTSGRAGELFF. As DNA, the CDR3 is TGTGCCAGCAGCCTGACTAGCGGGAGGGCCGGGGAGCTGTTTTTT.

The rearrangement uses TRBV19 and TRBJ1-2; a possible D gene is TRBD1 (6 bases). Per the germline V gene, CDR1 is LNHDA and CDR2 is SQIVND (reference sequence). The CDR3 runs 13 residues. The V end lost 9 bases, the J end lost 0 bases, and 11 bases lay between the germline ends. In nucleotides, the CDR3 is TGTGCCAGCAACAGACAGGCTAACTATGGCTACACCTTC. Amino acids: CASNRQANYGYTF.

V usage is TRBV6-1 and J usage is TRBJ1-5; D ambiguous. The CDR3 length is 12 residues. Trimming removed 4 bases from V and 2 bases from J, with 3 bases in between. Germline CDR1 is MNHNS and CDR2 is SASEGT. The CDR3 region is CASSGRNQPQHF. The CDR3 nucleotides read TGTGCCAGCAGTGGACGCAATCAGCCCCAGCATTTT.

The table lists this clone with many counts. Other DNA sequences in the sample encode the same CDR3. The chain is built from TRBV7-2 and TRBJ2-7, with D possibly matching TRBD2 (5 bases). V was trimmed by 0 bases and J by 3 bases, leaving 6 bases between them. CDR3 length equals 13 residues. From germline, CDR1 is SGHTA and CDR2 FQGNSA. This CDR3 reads CASSLAGVYEQYF. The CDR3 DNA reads TGTGCCAGCAGCTTAGCCGGGGTCTACGAGCAGTACTTC.